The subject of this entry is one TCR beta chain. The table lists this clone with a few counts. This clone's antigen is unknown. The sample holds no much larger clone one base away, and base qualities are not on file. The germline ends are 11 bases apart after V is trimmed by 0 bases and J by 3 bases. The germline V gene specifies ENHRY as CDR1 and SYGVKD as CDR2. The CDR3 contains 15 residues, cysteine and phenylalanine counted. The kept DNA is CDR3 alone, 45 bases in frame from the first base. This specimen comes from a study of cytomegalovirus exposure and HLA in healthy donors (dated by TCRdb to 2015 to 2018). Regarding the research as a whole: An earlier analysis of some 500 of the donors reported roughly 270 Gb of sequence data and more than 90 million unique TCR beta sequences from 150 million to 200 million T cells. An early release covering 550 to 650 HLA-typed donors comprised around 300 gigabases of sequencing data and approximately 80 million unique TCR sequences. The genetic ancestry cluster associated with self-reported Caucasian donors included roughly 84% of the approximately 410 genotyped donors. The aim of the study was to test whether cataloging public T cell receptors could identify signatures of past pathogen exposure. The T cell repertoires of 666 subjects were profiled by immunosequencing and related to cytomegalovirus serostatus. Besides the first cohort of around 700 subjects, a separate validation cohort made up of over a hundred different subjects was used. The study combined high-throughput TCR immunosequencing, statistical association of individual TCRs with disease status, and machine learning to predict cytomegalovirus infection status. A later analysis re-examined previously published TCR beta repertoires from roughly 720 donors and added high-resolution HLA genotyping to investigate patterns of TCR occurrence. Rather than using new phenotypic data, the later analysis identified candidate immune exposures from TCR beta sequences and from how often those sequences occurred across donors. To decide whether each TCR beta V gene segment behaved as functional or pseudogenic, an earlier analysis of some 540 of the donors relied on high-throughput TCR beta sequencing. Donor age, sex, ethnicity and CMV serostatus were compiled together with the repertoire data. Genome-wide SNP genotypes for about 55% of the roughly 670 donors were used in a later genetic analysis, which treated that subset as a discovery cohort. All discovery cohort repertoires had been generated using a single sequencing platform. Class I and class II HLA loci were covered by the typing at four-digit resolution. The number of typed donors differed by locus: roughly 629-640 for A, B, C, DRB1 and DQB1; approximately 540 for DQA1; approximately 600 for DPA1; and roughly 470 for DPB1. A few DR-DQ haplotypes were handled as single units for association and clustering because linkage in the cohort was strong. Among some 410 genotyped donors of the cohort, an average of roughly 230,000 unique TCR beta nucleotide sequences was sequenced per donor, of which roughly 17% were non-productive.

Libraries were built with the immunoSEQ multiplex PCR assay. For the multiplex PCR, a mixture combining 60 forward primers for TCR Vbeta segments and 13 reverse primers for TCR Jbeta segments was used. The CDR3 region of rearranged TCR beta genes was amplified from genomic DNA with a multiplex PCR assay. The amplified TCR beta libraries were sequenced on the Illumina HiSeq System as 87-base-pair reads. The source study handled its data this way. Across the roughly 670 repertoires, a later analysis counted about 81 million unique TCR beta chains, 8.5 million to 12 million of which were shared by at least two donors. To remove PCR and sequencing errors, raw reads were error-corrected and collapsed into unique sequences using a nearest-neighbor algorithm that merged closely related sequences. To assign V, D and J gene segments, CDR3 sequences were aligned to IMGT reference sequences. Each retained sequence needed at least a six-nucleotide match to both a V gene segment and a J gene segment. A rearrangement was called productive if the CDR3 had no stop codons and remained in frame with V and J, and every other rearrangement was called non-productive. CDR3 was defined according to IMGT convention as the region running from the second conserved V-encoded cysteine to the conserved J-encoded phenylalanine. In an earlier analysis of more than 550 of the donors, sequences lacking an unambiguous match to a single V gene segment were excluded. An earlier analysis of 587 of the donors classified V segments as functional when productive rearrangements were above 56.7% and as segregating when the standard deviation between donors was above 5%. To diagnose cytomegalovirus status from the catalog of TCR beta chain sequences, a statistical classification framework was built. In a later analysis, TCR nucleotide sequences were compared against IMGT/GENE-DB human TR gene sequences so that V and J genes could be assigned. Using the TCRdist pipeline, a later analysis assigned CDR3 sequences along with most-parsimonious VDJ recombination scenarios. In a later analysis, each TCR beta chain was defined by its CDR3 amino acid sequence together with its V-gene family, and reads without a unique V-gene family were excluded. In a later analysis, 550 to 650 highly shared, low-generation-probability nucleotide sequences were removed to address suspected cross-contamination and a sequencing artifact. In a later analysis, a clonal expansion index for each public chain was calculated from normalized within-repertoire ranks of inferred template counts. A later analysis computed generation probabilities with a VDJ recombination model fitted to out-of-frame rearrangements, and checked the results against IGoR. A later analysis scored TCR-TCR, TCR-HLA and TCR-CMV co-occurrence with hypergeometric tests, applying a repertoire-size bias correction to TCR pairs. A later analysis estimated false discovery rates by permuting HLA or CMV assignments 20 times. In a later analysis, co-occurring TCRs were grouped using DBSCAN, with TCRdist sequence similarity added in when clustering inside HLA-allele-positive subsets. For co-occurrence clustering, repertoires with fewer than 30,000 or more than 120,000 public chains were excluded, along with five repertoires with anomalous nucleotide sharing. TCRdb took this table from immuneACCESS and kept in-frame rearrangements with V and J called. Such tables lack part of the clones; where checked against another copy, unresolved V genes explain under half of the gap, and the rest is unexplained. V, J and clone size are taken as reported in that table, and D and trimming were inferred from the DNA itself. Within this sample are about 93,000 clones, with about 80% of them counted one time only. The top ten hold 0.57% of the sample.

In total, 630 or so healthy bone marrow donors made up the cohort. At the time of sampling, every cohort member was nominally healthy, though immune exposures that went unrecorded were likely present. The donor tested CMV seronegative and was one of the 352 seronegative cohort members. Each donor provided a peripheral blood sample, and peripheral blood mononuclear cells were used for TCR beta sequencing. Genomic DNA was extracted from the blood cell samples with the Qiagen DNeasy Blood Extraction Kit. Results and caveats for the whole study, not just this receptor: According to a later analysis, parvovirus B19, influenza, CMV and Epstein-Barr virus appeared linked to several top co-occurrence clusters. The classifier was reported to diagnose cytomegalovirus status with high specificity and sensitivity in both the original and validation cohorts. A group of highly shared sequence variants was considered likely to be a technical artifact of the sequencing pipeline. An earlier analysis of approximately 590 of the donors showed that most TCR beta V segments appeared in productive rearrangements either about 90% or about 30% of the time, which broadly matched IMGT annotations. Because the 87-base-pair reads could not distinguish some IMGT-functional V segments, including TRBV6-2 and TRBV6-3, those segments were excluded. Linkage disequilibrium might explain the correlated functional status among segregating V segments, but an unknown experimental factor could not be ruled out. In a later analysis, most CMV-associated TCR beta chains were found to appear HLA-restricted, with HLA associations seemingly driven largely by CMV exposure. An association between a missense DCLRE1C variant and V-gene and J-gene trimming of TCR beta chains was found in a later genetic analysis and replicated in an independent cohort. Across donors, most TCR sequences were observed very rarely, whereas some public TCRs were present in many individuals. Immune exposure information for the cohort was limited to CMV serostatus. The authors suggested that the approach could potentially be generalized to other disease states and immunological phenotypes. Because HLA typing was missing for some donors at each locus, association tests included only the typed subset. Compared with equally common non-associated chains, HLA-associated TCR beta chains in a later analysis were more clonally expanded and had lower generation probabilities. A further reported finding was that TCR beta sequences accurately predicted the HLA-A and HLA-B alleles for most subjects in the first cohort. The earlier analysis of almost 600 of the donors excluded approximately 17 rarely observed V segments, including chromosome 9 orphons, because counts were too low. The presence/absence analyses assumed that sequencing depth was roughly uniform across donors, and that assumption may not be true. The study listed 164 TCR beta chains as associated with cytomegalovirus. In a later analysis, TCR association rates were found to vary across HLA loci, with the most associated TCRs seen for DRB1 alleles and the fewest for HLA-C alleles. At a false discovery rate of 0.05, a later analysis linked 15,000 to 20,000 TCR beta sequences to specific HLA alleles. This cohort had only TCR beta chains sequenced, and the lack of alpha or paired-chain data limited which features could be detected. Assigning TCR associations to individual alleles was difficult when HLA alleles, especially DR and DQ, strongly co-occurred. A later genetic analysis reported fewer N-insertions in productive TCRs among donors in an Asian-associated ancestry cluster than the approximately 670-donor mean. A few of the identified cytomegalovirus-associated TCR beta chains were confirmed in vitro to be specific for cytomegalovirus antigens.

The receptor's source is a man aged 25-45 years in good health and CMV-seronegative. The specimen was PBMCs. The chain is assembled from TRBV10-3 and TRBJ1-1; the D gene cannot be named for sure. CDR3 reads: CAISESGGRDTEAFF. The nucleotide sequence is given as TGTGCCATCAGTGAGTCGGGAGGGCGGGACACTGAAGCTTTCTTT.